This TCR beta chain appears in the sequencing data of a study of identical twins (dated by TCRdb to the mid-2010s). A note on the overall study: The study deep-sequenced TCR alpha and beta repertoires from monozygotic twins, unrelated adults of various ages and cord blood to test whether fetal clonotypes persist. Replicate twin experiments were performed at different times using different library preparation protocols to rule out contamination.

Only healthy Caucasian donors were included. The twin cohort comprised three pairs of female monozygotic twins, all aged about 18 to 29 years. Positive isolation kits from Invitrogen were used to isolate the CD4+ and CD8+ T cell populations. This clonotype was found a few times. The antigen it recognizes is unknown. The sample holds no much larger clone one base away, and base qualities are not on file. The library was obtained by 5' RACE. The instrument was an Illumina HiSeq 2000. A universal primer binding site was introduced by template switching, and a unique molecular identifier was present in the final cDNA, enabling accurate counting of TCR cDNA molecules. First-strand cDNA for TCR alpha and beta chains was synthesized from specific primers in the conserved constant-segment region. To control for contamination, every cDNA library carried two barcodes: a SMART-Mk sample barcode plus Illumina barcodes. Two successive PCR steps introduced TruSeq adapter sequences along with Illumina sample barcodes. The TCR alpha and beta cDNA libraries were sequenced on the Illumina HiSeq platform using custom primers. In the paper's pipeline: MiGEC processed the raw reads to extract unique molecular identifiers, while MiXCR was used to determine the CDR3 positions. For each individual, recombination models were inferred using an EM algorithm with the repgenHMM and IGoR tools. Shared clonotype analysis was performed with the tcR package in R, normalizing sharing by the product of cloneset sizes. Out-of-frame nonproductive sequences were analyzed to study raw recombination free of thymic and clonal selection effects. TCRdb reworked the public reads: Q25 trimming with fastp, MiXCR clone assembly, productive beta chains retained. Each record represents a unique CDR3 protein, reported with the most common genes and DNA among its rows. What appears here as the V and J calls and clone size reflects TCRdb's work, not the paper's. For this sample the table gives 500,000 to 600,000 distinct CDR3 sequences, of which 22% were detected only once. The ten largest clonotypes hold around 0.91% of the sample.

What the work shows at the level of the full study, not this receptor alone: Zero-insertion analyses could be partly confounded by invariant T cells such as MAIT and iNKT, although diverse VJ usage argued against such confounding for most clonotypes. Conclusions relied on cross-sectional statistical analysis, since the same donors could not be followed over many years. Out-of-frame TCR alpha sharing in monozygotic twins was systematically underestimated by recombination models, whereas sharing between unrelated individuals was in agreement with the recombination models. Compared with coincidental sharing between unrelated individuals, out-of-frame TCR alpha sequences shared between twins had an excess of sequences with low generation probability. In beta out-of-frame sequences, excess twin sharing was weaker, because having fewer shared sequences lowered the signal-to-noise ratio. Fewer insertions were carried by abundant cord blood beta clonotypes, a similar but weaker trend appeared in young adult naive repertoires, and no such trend appeared in memory repertoires.

Sequences SGHTA (CDR1) and FQGNSA (CDR2) are obtained from the germline V gene. The CDR3 covers 15 residues, taking in both the cysteine and the phenylalanine. Only the CDR3 DNA is retained, 45 bases long and in frame from the first base. Relative to germline, V is 1 base shorter and J is 6 bases shorter, with 15 bases between their ends. In addition, the sample was reused for a study of T cells expressing NK-cell markers. From the second report: About eight donors provided sorted CD3+CD56+NKG2C+, CD3+CD56+NKG2C- and CD3+CD56-NKG2C+ T-cell subsets, whose TCR beta-chain repertoires were profiled. Seven of the eight sequenced donors were HCMV-seropositive and one was HCMV-seronegative. To restrict sorting to alphabetaTCR-expressing T cells, an anti-gammadeltaTCR antibody was added in several experiments. In over five donors, the dominant CD3+CD56+NKG2C+ clonotypes were among the top 10 CD8+ clonotypes and accounted for roughly 1.0-8% of CD8+ T cells. Those dominant clonotypes were again the most abundant among CD3+CD56-NKG2C+ cells in a handful of donors, at roughly 25-60.1%. Whether the expanded NKG2C-expressing T cell clones were specific for HCMV antigens was left unclear. All eight donors whose samples were sequenced were randomly selected healthy volunteers, three of them men and five women. To determine HCMV serostatus, a commercial ELISA kit was used to detect HCMV-specific IgG in serum. MIGEC handled demultiplexing of the reads and grouping by UMI, while MiTCR was used to assemble and quantify clonotypes. To exclude erroneous sequences, any TCR cDNA sequence not supported by at least two reads was discarded. The tcR package was used for downstream repertoire analysis, with clonotypes matched between fractions based on CDR3 nucleotide sequence plus V segment. VDJmatch was used to annotate antigen specificity against VDJdb, with one amino acid substitution allowed in CDR3.

The sample taken for sequencing was CD4+ T cells sorted from blood. The chain uses TRBV7-2 and TRBJ1-2; TRBD1 could be the D gene, as 6 bases match. This receptor was taken from a woman aged 18 to 35 in good health. In nucleotides, the sequence is TGTGCCAGCAGCTTAGGGTACAGGGATGGTAATGGCTACACCTTC. Translation gives CASSLGYRDGNGYTF.